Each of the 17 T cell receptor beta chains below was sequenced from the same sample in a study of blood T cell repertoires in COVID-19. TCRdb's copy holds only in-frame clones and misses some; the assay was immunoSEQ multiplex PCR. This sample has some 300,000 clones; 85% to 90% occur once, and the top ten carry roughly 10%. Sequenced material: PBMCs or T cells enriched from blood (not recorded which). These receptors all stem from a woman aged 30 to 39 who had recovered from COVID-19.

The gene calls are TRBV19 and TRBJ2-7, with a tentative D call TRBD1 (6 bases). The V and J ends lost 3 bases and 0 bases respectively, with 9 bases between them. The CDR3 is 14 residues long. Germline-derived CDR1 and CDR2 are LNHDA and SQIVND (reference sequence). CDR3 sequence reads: CASSIAGASYEQYF. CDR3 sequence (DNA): TGTGCCAGTAGTATTGCAGGGGCCTCCTACGAGCAGTACTTC.

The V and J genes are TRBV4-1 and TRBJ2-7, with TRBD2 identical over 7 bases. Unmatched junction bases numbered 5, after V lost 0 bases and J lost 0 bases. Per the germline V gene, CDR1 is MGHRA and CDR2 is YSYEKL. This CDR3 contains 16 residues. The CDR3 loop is CASSQEFTSASYEQYF. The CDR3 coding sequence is TGCGCCAGCAGCCAAGAGTTTACTAGCGCCTCCTACGAGCAGTACTTC.

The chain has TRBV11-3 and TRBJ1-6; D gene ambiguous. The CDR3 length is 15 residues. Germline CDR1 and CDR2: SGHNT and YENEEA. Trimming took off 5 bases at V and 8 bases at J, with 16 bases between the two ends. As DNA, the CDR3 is TGTGCCAGCAGCCAAGGGCACGGGAGTGATTCACCCCTCCACTTT. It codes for CASSQGHGSDSPLHF.

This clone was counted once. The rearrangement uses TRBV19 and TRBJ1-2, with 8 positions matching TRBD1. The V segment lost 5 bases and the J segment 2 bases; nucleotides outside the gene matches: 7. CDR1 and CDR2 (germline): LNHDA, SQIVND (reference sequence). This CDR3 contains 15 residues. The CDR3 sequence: CASSRSTGVNYGYTF. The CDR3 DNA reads TGTGCCAGTAGTCGATCGACAGGGGTGAACTATGGCTACACCTTC.

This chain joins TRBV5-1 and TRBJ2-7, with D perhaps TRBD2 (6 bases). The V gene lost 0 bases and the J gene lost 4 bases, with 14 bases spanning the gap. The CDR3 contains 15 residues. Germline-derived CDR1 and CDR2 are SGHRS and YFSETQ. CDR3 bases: TGCGCCAGCAGCTTGGATCCGGAGGGCAGGTACGAGCAGTACTTC. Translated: CASSLDPEGRYEQYF.

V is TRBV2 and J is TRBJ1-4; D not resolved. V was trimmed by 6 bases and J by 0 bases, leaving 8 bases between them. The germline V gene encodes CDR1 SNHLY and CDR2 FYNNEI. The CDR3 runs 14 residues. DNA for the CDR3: TGTGCCAGCAGGGTCCAGACAACTAATGAAAAACTGTTTTTT. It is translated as CASRVQTTNEKLFF.

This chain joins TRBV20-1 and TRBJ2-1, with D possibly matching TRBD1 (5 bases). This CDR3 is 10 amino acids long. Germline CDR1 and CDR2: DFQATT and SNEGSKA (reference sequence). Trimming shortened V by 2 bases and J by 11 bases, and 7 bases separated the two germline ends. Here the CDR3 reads CSARQGKQFF. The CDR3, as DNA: TGCAGTGCTAGACAGGGAAAGCAGTTCTTC.

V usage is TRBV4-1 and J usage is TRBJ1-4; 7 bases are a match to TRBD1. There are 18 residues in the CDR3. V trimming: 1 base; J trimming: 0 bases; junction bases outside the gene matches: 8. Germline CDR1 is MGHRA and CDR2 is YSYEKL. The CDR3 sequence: CASSQGAGTESTNEKLFF. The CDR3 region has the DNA TGCGCCAGCAGCCAAGGCGCCGGGACAGAGTCAACTAATGAAAAACTGTTTTTT.

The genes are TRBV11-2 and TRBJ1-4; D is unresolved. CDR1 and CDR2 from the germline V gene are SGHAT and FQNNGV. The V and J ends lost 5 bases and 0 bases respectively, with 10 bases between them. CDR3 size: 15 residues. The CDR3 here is CASSRNSATNEKLFF. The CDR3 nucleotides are TGTGCCAGCAGCCGAAACTCCGCAACTAATGAAAAACTGTTTTTT.

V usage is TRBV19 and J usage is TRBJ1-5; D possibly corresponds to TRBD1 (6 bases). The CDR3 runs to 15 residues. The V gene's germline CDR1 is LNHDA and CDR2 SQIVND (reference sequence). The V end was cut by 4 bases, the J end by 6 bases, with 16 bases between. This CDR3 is CASSTGTTGSQPQHF. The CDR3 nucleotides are TGTGCCAGTAGTACCGGGACAACGGGCAGTCAGCCCCAGCATTTT.

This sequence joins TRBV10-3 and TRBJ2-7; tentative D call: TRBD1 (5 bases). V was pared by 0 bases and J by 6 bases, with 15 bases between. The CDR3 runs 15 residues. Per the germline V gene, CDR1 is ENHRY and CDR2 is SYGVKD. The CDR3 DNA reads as TGTGCCATCAGTGAGTCAATCTACCTTGGGGCCGAGCAGTACTTC. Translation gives CAISESIYLGAEQYF.

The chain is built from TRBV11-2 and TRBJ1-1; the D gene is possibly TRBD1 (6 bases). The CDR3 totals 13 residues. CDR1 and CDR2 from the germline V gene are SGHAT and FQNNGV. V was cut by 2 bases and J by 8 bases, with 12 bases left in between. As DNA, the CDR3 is TGTGCCAGCAGCTTATTAGGGGGGGGCGAAGCTTTCTTT. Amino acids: CASSLLGGGEAFF.

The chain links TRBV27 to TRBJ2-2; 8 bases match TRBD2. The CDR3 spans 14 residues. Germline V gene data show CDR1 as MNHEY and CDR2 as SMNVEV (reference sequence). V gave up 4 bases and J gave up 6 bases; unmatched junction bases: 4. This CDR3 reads CASSSGLVAGELFF. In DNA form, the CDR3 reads TGTGCCAGCAGTTCGGGACTAGTCGCCGGGGAGCTGTTTTTT.

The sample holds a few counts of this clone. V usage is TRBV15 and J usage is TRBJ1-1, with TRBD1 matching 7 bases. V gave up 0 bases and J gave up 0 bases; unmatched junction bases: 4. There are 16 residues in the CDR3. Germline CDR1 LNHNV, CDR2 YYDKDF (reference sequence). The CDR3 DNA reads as TGTGCCACCAGCAGAGAGACAGGGATCGTGAACACTGAAGCTTTCTTT. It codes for CATSRETGIVNTEAFF.

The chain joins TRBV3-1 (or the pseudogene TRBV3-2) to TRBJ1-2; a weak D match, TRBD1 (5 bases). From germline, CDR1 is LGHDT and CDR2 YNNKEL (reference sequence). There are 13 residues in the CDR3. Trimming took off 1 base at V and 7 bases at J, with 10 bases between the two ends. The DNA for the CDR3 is TGTGCCAGCAGCCAAGTAAGGGGCGCTGGCTACACCTTC. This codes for CASSQVRGAGYTF.

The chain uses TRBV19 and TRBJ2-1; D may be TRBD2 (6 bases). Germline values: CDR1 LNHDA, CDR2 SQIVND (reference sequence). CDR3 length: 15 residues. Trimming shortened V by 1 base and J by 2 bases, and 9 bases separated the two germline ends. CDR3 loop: CASSIGDSPYNEQFF. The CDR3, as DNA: TGTGCCAGTAGTATAGGGGACTCCCCCTACAATGAGCAGTTCTTC.

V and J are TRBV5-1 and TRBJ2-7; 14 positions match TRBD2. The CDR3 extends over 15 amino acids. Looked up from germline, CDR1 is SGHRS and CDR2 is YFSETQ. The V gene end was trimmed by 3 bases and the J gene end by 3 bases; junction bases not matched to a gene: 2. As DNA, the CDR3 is TGCGCCAGCAGCTCAGGACTAGCGGGAGGCTACGAGCAGTACTTC. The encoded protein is CASSSGLAGGYEQYF.